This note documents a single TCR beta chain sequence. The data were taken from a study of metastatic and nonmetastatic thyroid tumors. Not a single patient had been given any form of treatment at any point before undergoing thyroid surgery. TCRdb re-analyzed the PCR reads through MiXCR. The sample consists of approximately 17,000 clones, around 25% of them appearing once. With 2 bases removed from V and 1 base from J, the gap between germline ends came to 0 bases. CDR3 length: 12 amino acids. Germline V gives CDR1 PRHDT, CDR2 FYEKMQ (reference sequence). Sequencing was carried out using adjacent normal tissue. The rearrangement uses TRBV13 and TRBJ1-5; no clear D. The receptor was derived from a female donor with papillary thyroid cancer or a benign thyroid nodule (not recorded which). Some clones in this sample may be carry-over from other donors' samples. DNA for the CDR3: TGTGCCAGCAGCTTAAGCAATCAGCCCCAGCATTTT. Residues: CASSLSNQPQHF. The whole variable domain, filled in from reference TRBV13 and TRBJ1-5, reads AAGVIQSPRHLIKEKRETATLKCYPIPRHDTVYWYQQGPGQDPQFLISFYEKMQSDKGSIPDRFSAQQFSDYHSELNMSSLELGDSALYFCASSLSNQPQHFGDGTRLSIL.